This T cell receptor beta chain stems from a study of T cells expressing NK-cell markers. Germline CDR1 is LNHDA and CDR2 is SQIVND (reference sequence). There are 14 residues in the CDR3. TCRdb reanalyzed the 5' RACE reads and collapses them to one entry per CDR3 protein, without DNA. The specimen's table records a few hundred thousand distinct CDR3 sequences. The V and J genes are TRBV19 and TRBJ1-1; TCRdb names TRBD1, which stays unverified in the absence of DNA. Material: blood T cells: a sorted CD56 or NKG2C T cell subset, CD4+ or CD8+ T cells, or bulk PBMC T cells (not recorded which). The clonotype comes from a man aged 18 to 69 in good health. The CDR3 loop is CASSTITGATEAFF.